Each of the 13 T cell receptor beta chains below was sequenced from the same sample in a study of a mutant IDH1 vaccine in newly diagnosed glioma. The antigens for these receptors are not known. Noted time point: week 35, safety follow-up. With topical imiquimod, each dose of the vaccine consisted of 300 ug of mutant IDH1 20-mer peptide. Assay: immunoSEQ multiplex PCR; the TCRdb copy retains only in-frame clones and omits some. The sample shows 58,000 or so clones, 86% of them seen only once. The specimen was PBMCs, collected from a glioma patient whose treatment included an IDH1 peptide vaccine. These receptors were taken from a man aged 35 to 55 with glioma.

V gene TRBV4-3 combines with J gene TRBJ2-1; D tentatively fits TRBD1 or TRBD2 (5 bases each). V lost 1 base and J lost 0, with 10 bases in between. Germline values: CDR1 LGHNA, CDR2 YSLEER. CDR3 length equals 16 residues. The CDR3 spells CASSQVGVSSYNEQFF. The CDR3 DNA is TGCGCCAGCAGCCAAGTGGGGGTTAGCTCCTACAATGAGCAGTTCTTC.

V usage is TRBV6-1 and J usage is TRBJ1-5; D uncertain. The CDR3 is 16 residues long. V lost 4 bases to trimming and J lost 3 bases, with 16 bases between them. The germline CDR1 and CDR2 sequences are MNHNS and SASEGT. This CDR3 is CASSGETTRSNQPQHF. Here the CDR3 DNA reads TGTGCCAGCAGTGGAGAGACAACTCGCTCCAATCAGCCCCAGCATTTT.

V is TRBV18 and J is TRBJ1-1; 10 nucleotides align to TRBD1. The junction had 6 bases not matched to a gene; V was cut back by 3 bases and J by 11 bases. Germline V gene lookup returns CDR1 KGHSH and CDR2 LQKENI. This CDR3 has 13 residues. CDR3: CASSPNPDRGAFF. CDR3 nucleotide sequence: TGTGCCAGCTCACCTAATCCGGACAGGGGGGCTTTCTTT.

The V call is TRBV9, the J call TRBJ2-3; no clear D. The germline gives CDR1 SGDLS, CDR2 YYNGEE. Trimming took 4 bases from V and 0 from J, leaving 12 bases between them. The CDR3 is 15 residues long. This CDR3 is CASSLLDGSTDTQYF. CDR3 coding DNA: TGTGCCAGCAGCCTGCTGGACGGTAGCACAGATACGCAGTATTTT.

The genes are TRBV7-9 and TRBJ1-2, with 7 nucleotides matching TRBD1. From germline, CDR1 is SEHNR and CDR2 FQNEAQ (reference sequence). This CDR3 has 15 amino acids. The ends lost 1 base at V and 2 bases at J; junction bases unmatched: 4. As DNA, the CDR3 is TGTGCCAGCAGCTTAGGACTGGGACAGAACTATGGCTACACCTTC. Translation: CASSLGLGQNYGYTF.

The J gene is TRBJ2-2, the V gene TRBV2; D possibly corresponds to TRBD1 (6 bases). Germline CDR1 and CDR2: SNHLY and FYNNEI. Trimming left V 7 bases short and J 0 bases short, with 12 bases between. The CDR3 has 15 residues. CDR3 coding DNA: TGTGCCAGCAAACCCGACAGGACGAACACCGGGGAGCTGTTTTTT. Protein: CASKPDRTNTGELFF.

This chain joins TRBV14 and TRBJ2-1; D might be TRBD2 (6 bases). Germline CDR1 and CDR2: SGHDN and FVKESK. V lost 2 bases to trimming and J lost 3 bases, with 17 bases between them. This CDR3 contains 17 residues. CDR3 sequence: CASSQRGWSSGYNEQFF. The CDR3 region has the DNA TGTGCCAGCAGCCAACGGGGGTGGAGTAGCGGCTACAATGAGCAGTTCTTC.

A single count supports this clone. This sequence joins TRBV6-5 and TRBJ2-7; D is uncertain. CDR3 length equals 13 residues. The germline gives CDR1 MNHEY, CDR2 SVGAGI. V gave up 0 bases and J gave up 3 bases, with 6 bases separating them. CDR3 bases: TGTGCCAGCAGTTACTCGAGAAGCTACGAGCAGTACTTC. Protein product: CASSYSRSYEQYF.

This chain connects TRBV20-1 to TRBJ2-3; D not certain. Germline values: CDR1 DFQATT, CDR2 SNEGSKA (reference sequence). The CDR3 runs to 10 residues. Trimming stripped 3 bases from V and 5 bases from J, with 3 bases between. The CDR3: CSASLDTQYF. CDR3 coding DNA: TGCAGTGCTAGTTTAGATACGCAGTATTTT.

This chain joins TRBV15 and TRBJ1-3; TRBD1 aligns across 9 bases. With 3 bases clipped from V and 8 bases from J, the junction kept 8 bases outside the gene matches. Germline V gene data show CDR1 as LNHNV and CDR2 as YYDKDF (reference sequence). The CDR3 runs to 15 residues. The DNA for the CDR3 is TGTGCCACCAGCAGCAGCGGGACAGGGTCTCACACCATATATTTT. It yields the protein CATSSSGTGSHTIYF.

This rearrangement joins TRBV6-5 to TRBJ1-5; D is possibly TRBD1 (5 bases). Trimming shortened V by 2 bases and J by 3 bases, and 8 bases separated the two germline ends. Germline V gene data show CDR1 as MNHEY and CDR2 as SVGAGI. The CDR3 runs to 14 residues. In DNA, the CDR3 is TGTGCCAGCAGTTACGGGGGATCCAATCAGCCCCAGCATTTT. Its translation is CASSYGGSNQPQHF.

V usage is TRBV18 and J usage is TRBJ1-5; TRBD1 is a possible D gene (5 bases). Germline V CDR1 and CDR2: KGHSH, LQKENI. Between the trimmed V and J ends, which lost 6 bases and 1 base, there was a span of 7 bases. This CDR3 has 13 amino acids. CDR3 amino acids: CASSGGSNQPQHF. CDR3 DNA sequence: TGTGCCAGCTCGGGGGGAAGCAATCAGCCCCAGCATTTT.

The rearrangement links TRBV7-2 to TRBJ2-1, with TRBD2 matching 7 bases. The CDR3 length is 15 residues. Germline CDR1 reads SGHTA; CDR2 reads FQGNSA. V lost 5 bases and J lost 4; bases outside the gene matches: 8. The CDR3 region is CASSRLAEQYNEQFF. For the CDR3, the DNA is TGTGCCAGCAGCCGCCTAGCGGAGCAATACAATGAGCAGTTCTTC.